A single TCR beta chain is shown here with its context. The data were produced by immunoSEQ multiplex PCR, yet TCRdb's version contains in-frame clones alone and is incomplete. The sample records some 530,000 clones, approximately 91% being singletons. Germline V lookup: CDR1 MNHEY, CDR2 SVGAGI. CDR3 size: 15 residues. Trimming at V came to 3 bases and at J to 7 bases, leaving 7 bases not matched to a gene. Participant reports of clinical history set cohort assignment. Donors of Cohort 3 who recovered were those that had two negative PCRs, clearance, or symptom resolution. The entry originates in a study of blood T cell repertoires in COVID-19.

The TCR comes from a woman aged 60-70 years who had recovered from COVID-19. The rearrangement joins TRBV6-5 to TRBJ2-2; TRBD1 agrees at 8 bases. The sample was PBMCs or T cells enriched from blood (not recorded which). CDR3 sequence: CASSYRQGRGGELFF. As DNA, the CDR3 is TGTGCCAGCAGTTATCGACAGGGGCGGGGCGGGGAGCTGTTTTTT.